Presented here are 21 T cell receptor beta chains from one specimen sequenced in a study of shared clonotypes between healthy human individuals. Only in-frame clones appear in the TCRdb table, and some are missing; sequencing was by immunoSEQ multiplex PCR. The sample includes about 1 million clones, under 80% of them seen just once. Sequenced sample: memory CD4+ T cells sorted from blood. Documented subset: CD45RA-negative fraction. Every receptor here comes from a man aged 18-30 years in good health.

As DNA, the CDR3 is TGCGCCAGCAGCCAAGGGGACAGTCTTAACTATGGCTACACCTTC. Residues: CASSQGDSLNYGYTF. The rearrangement links TRBV4-1 to TRBJ1-2; TRBD1 aligns across 7 bases. V gave up 1 base and J gave up 1 base; unmatched junction bases: 3. The CDR3 runs 15 residues. Germline V gives CDR1 MGHRA, CDR2 YSYEKL.

The CDR3 spells CSVQRRDEQFF. Written as DNA, the CDR3 is TGCAGTGTACAGAGGCGGGATGAGCAGTTCTTC. The V gene is TRBV20-1, the J gene TRBJ2-1; D is possibly TRBD2 (5 bases). The V end was cut by 7 bases, the J end by 8 bases, with 12 bases between. The CDR3 has 11 amino acids. Looked up from germline, CDR1 is DFQATT and CDR2 is SNEGSKA (reference sequence).

The chain carries TRBV2 and TRBJ2-2; possible D gene TRBD1, 6 bases. Deletions cut 6 bases from V and 7 bases from J, with 12 bases between. The CDR3 is 13 residues long. Germline V CDR1 and CDR2: SNHLY, FYNNEI. The CDR3 sequence: CASSVIGGGELFF. The CDR3, as DNA: TGTGCCAGCAGCGTCATAGGGGGCGGGGAGCTGTTTTTT.

V is TRBV5-1 and J is TRBJ1-2; no clear D. Germline V gives CDR1 SGHRS, CDR2 YFSETQ. CDR3 length: 13 amino acids. V lost 0 bases to trimming and J lost 4 bases, with 7 bases between them. CDR3 DNA sequence: TGCGCCAGCAGCTTGGTCCAGACCTATGGCTACACCTTC. This codes for CASSLVQTYGYTF.

This sequence joins TRBV5-1 and TRBJ2-2, with 10 bases fitting TRBD2. Germline V CDR1 and CDR2: SGHRS, YFSETQ. With V trimmed by 5 bases and J by 7 bases, 11 bases remained unmatched. The CDR3 is 16 amino acids. The CDR3 sequence is CASRSSGSKIGGELFF. The CDR3 DNA follows: TGCGCCAGCAGGTCTAGCGGGAGTAAGATCGGCGGGGAGCTGTTTTTT.

The rearrangement joins TRBV27 to TRBJ2-1; 9 bases fit TRBD2. Germline loops: CDR1 MNHEY, CDR2 SMNVEV (reference sequence). V shed 9 bases, J shed 9 bases, and the junction held 15 bases outside the gene matches. This CDR3 has 15 residues. CDR3 residues: CASVRISGSGGEQFF. Here the CDR3 DNA reads TGTGCCAGTGTCCGAATTAGCGGGAGCGGTGGTGAGCAGTTCTTC.

The V call is TRBV7-8, the J call TRBJ2-5; D gene unclear. V lost 1 base and J 7 bases, leaving 7 bases between the germline ends. In germline, CDR1 is SGHVS, CDR2 FQNEAQ. The CDR3 is 12 residues long. CDR3 in DNA: TGTGCCAGCAGCTTAGAATGGGTGACCCAGTACTTC. Translation gives CASSLEWVTQYF. Filled out from reference TRBV7-8 and TRBJ2-5, the complete variable domain reads GAGVSQSPRYKVAKRGQDVALRCDPISGHVSLFWYQQALGQGPEFLTYFQNEAQLDKSGLPSDRFFAERPEGSVSTLKIQRTQQEDSAVYLCASSLEWVTQYFGPGTRLLVL.

The chain uses TRBV11-2 and TRBJ1-2, with 10 bases identical to TRBD1. Per germline, CDR1 SGHAT and CDR2 FQNNGV. This CDR3 comprises 15 residues. Trimming took 5 bases from V and 6 from J; bases not matched to a gene: 9. The CDR3 coding sequence is TGTGCCAGCAGCAGGCGGACAGGGGGATTCGATGGCTACACCTTC. Protein product: CASSRRTGGFDGYTF. The variable domain in full, completed from reference TRBV11-2 and TRBJ1-2, reads EAGVAQSPRYKIIEKRQSVAFWCNPISGHATLYWYQQILGQGPKLLIQFQNNGVVDDSQLPKDRFSAERLKGVDSTLKIQPAKLEDSAVYLCASSRRTGGFDGYTFGSGTRLTVV.

This clone came up a few times. The chain couples TRBV6-6 to TRBJ1-1; perhaps TRBD1 as D (6 bases). The CDR3 extends over 12 amino acids. Germline loops: CDR1 MNHNY, CDR2 SVGAGI (reference sequence). The V and J ends lost 7 bases and 5 bases respectively, with 11 bases between them. CDR3 nucleotides: TGTGCCAGCACCTCAGGGGTGACTGAAGCTTTCTTT. Its protein is CASTSGVTEAFF.

This chain joins TRBV19 and TRBJ2-5, with TRBD2 identical over 10 bases. Per germline, CDR1 LNHDA and CDR2 SQIVND (reference sequence). This CDR3 spans 15 amino acids. The V and J ends lost 4 bases and 2 bases, in that order; junction bases with no gene match: 4. CDR3 sequence (DNA): TGTGCCAGTAGTAAGACTAGCGGGTCGCAAGAGACCCAGTACTTC. This gives the protein CASSKTSGSQETQYF.

The chain links TRBV29-1 to TRBJ2-1; 14 bases map to TRBD2. The CDR3 consists of 17 residues. Germline V CDR1 and CDR2: SQVTM, ANQGSEA. Unmatched junction bases numbered 5, after V lost 0 bases and J lost 4 bases. In nucleotides, the CDR3 is TGCAGCGTTGAAGAAAGGGGGACTAGCGGGAGTTACAATGAGCAGTTCTTC. This encodes CSVEERGTSGSYNEQFF.

This sequence joins TRBV5-1 and TRBJ2-2; D remains ambiguous. The CDR3 runs to 16 residues. The germline V gene encodes CDR1 SGHRS and CDR2 YFSETQ. Trimming took off 4 bases at V and 4 bases at J, with 17 bases between the two ends. The CDR3 spells CASSASSRILTGELFF. As DNA, the CDR3 is TGCGCCAGCAGCGCATCCTCCAGGATTCTCACCGGGGAGCTGTTTTTT.

The chain combines TRBV21-1 with TRBJ2-7; TRBD1, the D gene given by the table, was not confirmed from the DNA. TRBV21-1 is tagged as a pseudogene. The CDR3 runs 12 residues. CDR3 coding DNA: TGTGCCAGCAGCAAAGAGGGGCCCCAGTGGTACTTC. Protein sequence: CASSKEGPQWYF.

V is TRBV4-2 and J is TRBJ1-4, with 10 bases aligning to TRBD1. The germline V gene has CDR1 LGHNA and CDR2 YNFKEQ. The CDR3 has 17 residues. V shed 6 bases and J 2 bases; nucleotides not matched to a gene: 9. Here the CDR3 reads CASSRQGARDTNEKLFF. In DNA form, the CDR3 reads TGTGCCAGCAGTCGACAGGGGGCAAGGGACACTAATGAAAAACTGTTTTTT.

The chain combines TRBV5-4 with TRBJ2-3; TRBD2 agrees at 7 bases. With V trimmed by 2 bases and J by 5 bases, 5 bases remained unmatched. The CDR3 spans 14 residues. Germline-derived CDR1 and CDR2 are SGHNT and YYREEE (reference sequence). CDR3 sequence (DNA): TGTGCCAGCAGCTTCGAAGGGGAGGGAGATACGCAGTATTTT. Translated, it gives CASSFEGEGDTQYF.

The chain employs TRBV11-2 and TRBJ2-5, with 9 bases identical to TRBD2. This CDR3 spans 17 amino acids. J was trimmed by 4 bases and V by 5 bases; bases with no gene match: 14. Germline V gene lookup returns CDR1 SGHAT and CDR2 FQNNGV. The CDR3 is CASSHLIAGGPGETQYF. The CDR3 DNA reads TGTGCCAGCAGCCACCTGATTGCGGGAGGGCCGGGAGAGACCCAGTACTTC. The full variable domain, its missing parts supplied by reference TRBV11-2 and TRBJ2-5, is EAGVAQSPRYKIIEKRQSVAFWCNPISGHATLYWYQQILGQGPKLLIQFQNNGVVDDSQLPKDRFSAERLKGVDSTLKIQPAKLEDSAVYLCASSHLIAGGPGETQYFGPGTRLLVL.

The chain is built from TRBV6-5 and TRBJ1-2; 12 bases match TRBD1. J was trimmed by 4 bases and V by 6 bases; bases with no gene match: 6. Germline CDR1 reads MNHEY; CDR2 reads SVGAGI. The CDR3 consists of 15 residues. The DNA for the CDR3 is TGTGCCAGCAGATGGGGGACAGGGGGCCGCTATGGCTACACCTTC. It codes for CASRWGTGGRYGYTF.

The rearrangement uses TRBV7-2 and TRBJ2-1; D gene uncertain. This CDR3 contains 11 residues. Looked up from germline, CDR1 is SGHTA and CDR2 is FQGNSA. Between the trimmed V and J ends, which lost 5 bases and 12 bases, there was a span of 11 bases. This CDR3 reads CASSPAIGQFF. The CDR3 coding sequence is TGTGCCAGCAGCCCCGCGATCGGGCAGTTCTTC.

This chain's CDR3 is CASGLAGRFTDTQYF. In DNA, the CDR3 is TGTGCCAGCGGTCTAGCGGGGAGATTCACAGATACGCAGTATTTT. The V call is TRBV27, the J call TRBJ2-3; TRBD2 aligns across 9 bases. The CDR3 is 15 amino acids. The trim removed 8 bases at V and 2 bases at J, leaving 8 bases unmatched. Germline V gene data show CDR1 as MNHEY and CDR2 as SMNVEV (reference sequence).

This chain connects TRBV15 to TRBJ1-4; 9 bases match TRBD1. CDR1 is LNHNV, CDR2 YYDKDF, per germline (reference sequence). The J segment lost 6 bases and the V segment lost 5 bases, leaving 7 bases of the junction unmatched. The CDR3 runs to 15 residues. In nucleotides, the CDR3 is TGTGCCACCAGCGAGAGACAGGGGGGACATGAAAAACTGTTTTTT. Protein product: CATSERQGGHEKLFF. The variable domain in full, with the rest retrieved from reference TRBV15 and TRBJ1-4, is DAMVIQNPRYQVTQFGKPVTLSCSQTLNHNVMYWYQQKSSQAPKLLFHYYDKDFNNEADTPDNFQSRRPNTSFCFLDIRSPGLGDTAMYLCATSERQGGHEKLFFGSGTQLSVL.

Comments on this clone: The sample has other DNA sequences that encode this CDR3 too. The V call is TRBV9, the J call TRBJ2-3; 10 bases are shared with TRBD2. Germline lookup yields CDR1 SGDLS and CDR2 YYNGEE. CDR3 length: 15 amino acids. V lost 2 bases and J lost 0; bases outside the gene matches: 0. CDR3 protein: CASSVTSGSTDTQYF. CDR3 in DNA: TGTGCCAGCAGCGTGACTAGCGGGAGCACAGATACGCAGTATTTT.